These 6 T cell receptor beta chains came from one sample sequenced in a study of T cell clonality in common variable immunodeficiency. Profiling relied on immunoSEQ multiplex PCR, and the TCRdb table lists in-frame clones only, not all of them. The sample has fewer than 60,000 clones, none seen only once. What was sequenced was peripheral blood mononuclear cells. The receptors shown here come from a person aged 18-70 years in good health.

This clone turned up a few times. Read sequence stops 3 residues before the CDR3 end, and the germline J gene provides the missing end. The rearrangement uses TRBV19 and TRBJ1-2, with D maybe TRBD1 (5 bases). This CDR3 spans 13 amino acids. Per the germline V gene, CDR1 is LNHDA and CDR2 is SQIVND (reference sequence). CDR3 DNA, as far as it was read: TGTGCCAGTAGCCCATGGGGAGGACACGGC. It codes for CASSPWGGHG. The entire CDR3 is CASSPWGGHGYTF.

As to this clone: From the germline J gene comes the end of the CDR3, since the read stops 3 residues before it. The rearrangement uses TRBV7-9 and TRBJ2-3, with D perhaps matching TRBD2 (6 bases). This CDR3 has 14 amino acids. With 3 bases removed from V and 3 bases from J, the gap between germline ends came to 10 bases. Per the germline V gene, CDR1 is SEHNR and CDR2 is FQNEAQ (reference sequence). CDR3 in amino acids: CASSFQGGTDTQYF. The part of the CDR3 DNA that was read is TGTGCCAGCAGCTTTCAGGGAGGAACAGATACG. Full variable domain (remainder filled in from reference TRBV7-9 and TRBJ2-3): DTGVSQNPRHKITKRGQNVTFRCDPISEHNRLYWYRQTLGQGPEFLTYFQNEAQLEKSRLLSDRFSAERPKGSFSTLEIQRTEQGDSAMYLCASSFQGGTDTQYFGPGTRLTVL.

This clone came up many times. The read terminates 3 residues before the CDR3 end, so the remaining end is supplied by the germline J gene. The chain couples TRBV11-3 to TRBJ2-3; D gene ambiguous. CDR1 SGHNT and CDR2 YENEEA come from the germline V gene. CDR3 length equals 15 residues. V was clipped by 1 base and J by 4 bases, with 12 bases between them. Partial CDR3 DNA: TGTGCCAGCAGCTTAGGTGGCCCCCGAGCAGATACG. It translates to CASSLGGPRADT. The full CDR3 reads CASSLGGPRADTQYF. Full variable domain (remainder filled in from reference TRBV11-3 and TRBJ2-3): EAGVVQSPRYKIIEKKQPVAFWCNPISGHNTLYWYLQNLGQGPELLIRYENEEAVDDSQLPKDRFSAERLKGVDSTLKIQPAELGDSAVYLCASSLGGPRADTQYFGPGTRLTVL.

This clone was seen at least ten times. Sequencing ends 3 residues short of the CDR3 end; the germline J gene provides the rest. V usage is TRBV7-3 and J usage is TRBJ2-1; tentatively, D is TRBD1 (6 bases). The V gene lost 7 bases and the J gene lost 7 bases, with 17 bases spanning the gap. The germline gives CDR1 SGHTA, CDR2 FQGTGA. The CDR3 spans 14 residues. CDR3 bases read: TGTGCCAGCACCTCAGGGGTTAGGGGGAATGAG. It specifies CASTSGVRGNE. The entire CDR3 reads CASTSGVRGNEQFF.

This clone was seen at least ten times. The read ends 3 residues shy of where the CDR3 ends; the end is completed using the germline J gene. This chain links TRBV12-3 or TRBV12-4 with TRBJ1-5, with unresolved D. The length of the CDR3 is 14 residues. Trimming pared 3 bases from V and 1 base from J, leaving 7 bases between. CDR3: CASSLARSNQPQHF. The DNA read from the CDR3 is TGTGCCAGCAGTTTGGCCAGGAGCAATCAGCCC.

This clone was found many times. The read halts 3 residues ahead of the CDR3 end, with the missing end drawn from the germline J gene. The chain is built from TRBV5-6 and TRBJ2-1; D is uncertain. Germline assignment: CDR1 SGHDT and CDR2 YYEEEE. Trimming cost V 1 base and J 5 bases, with 7 bases left between them. This CDR3 has 13 residues. The part of the CDR3 DNA that was read is TGTGCCAGCAGCTTGTCTAACCACAATGAG. This codes for CASSLSNHNE. The whole CDR3 sequence is CASSLSNHNEQFF. The full variable domain, rest sourced from reference TRBV5-6 and TRBJ2-1, is DAGVTQSPTHLIKTRGQQVTLRCSPKSGHDTVSWYQQALGQGPQFIFQYYEEEERQRGNFPDRFSGHQFPNYSSELNVNALLLGDSALYLCASSLSNHNEQFFGPGTRLTVL.